The 24 T cell receptor beta chains given below trace back to one sample, sequenced in a study of preoperative IRX-2 immunotherapy in early breast cancer. Generated by immunoSEQ multiplex PCR, the TCRdb table keeps only in-frame clones and is missing some. The sample lists 15,000 to 25,000 clones, roughly 80% occurring once. Treatment given: preoperative locoregional IRX-2 cytokine immunotherapy. Source: lymph node tissue, taken after IRX-2 immunotherapy. These receptors were obtained from a human donor with breast cancer.

Only a few counts were recorded for this clone. This chain connects TRBV19 to TRBJ1-4; D unresolved. This CDR3 spans 11 amino acids. CDR1 and CDR2 (germline): LNHDA, SQIVND (reference sequence). With 8 bases removed from V and 7 bases from J, the gap between germline ends came to 8 bases. CDR3 sequence reads: CASSSGEKLFF. CDR3 coding DNA: TGTGCCAGTTCATCGGGTGAAAAACTGTTTTTT.

This clone has just a few counts. The chain couples TRBV11-3 to TRBJ1-1; D is ambiguous. CDR1 is SGHNT and CDR2 is YENEEA in the germline V gene. V was clipped by 3 bases and J by 0 bases, with 11 bases between them. The length of the CDR3 is 15 residues. The CDR3 sequence: CASSFWGTVNTEAFF. Written as DNA, the CDR3 is TGTGCCAGCAGCTTTTGGGGTACGGTGAACACTGAAGCTTTCTTT.

The chain employs TRBV12-5 and TRBJ2-1; TRBD2 matches 14 bases. The CDR3 has 17 amino acids. Germline V CDR1 and CDR2: LGHNT, FRNRAP. The V segment lost 6 bases and the J segment 8 bases; nucleotides outside the gene matches: 12. The CDR3 sequence is CASGPPGTSGRWDEQFF. CDR3 coding DNA: TGTGCTAGTGGACCTCCTGGGACTAGCGGGAGATGGGATGAGCAGTTCTTC.

The rearrangement joins TRBV11-3 to TRBJ1-4; no firm D call. The germline V gene encodes CDR1 SGHNT and CDR2 YENEEA. The germline V and J ends were trimmed by 2 bases and 8 bases, with 15 bases remaining between them. This CDR3 spans 15 amino acids. CDR3 in amino acids: CASSLPSAGNEKLFF. CDR3 DNA: TGTGCCAGCAGCTTACCGTCAGCTGGGAACGAAAAACTGTTTTTT.

V gene TRBV25-1 combines with J gene TRBJ2-1, with a weak D call TRBD2 (5 bases). V lost 6 bases and J lost 0, with 6 bases in between. The CDR3 sequence is 13 residues long. CDR1 MGHDK and CDR2 SYGVNS come from the germline V gene. The CDR3 DNA follows: TGTGCCAGCAGGGGGAGCTCCTACAATGAGCAGTTCTTC. This translates into CASRGSSYNEQFF.

This clone was counted once. CDR3 loop: CASSAGQGAYGYTF. CDR3 DNA: TGTGCCAGCTCAGCGGGACAGGGGGCCTATGGCTACACCTTC. V is TRBV18 and J is TRBJ1-2; 12 bases map to TRBD1. In germline, CDR1 is KGHSH, CDR2 LQKENI. V was pared by 5 bases and J by 4 bases, with 2 bases of the junction left unmatched. CDR3 length: 14 amino acids.

The chain links TRBV6-7 to TRBJ2-2, with 12 bases matching TRBD1. TRBV6-7 is identified as an open reading frame with a role that is uncertain. There are 14 residues in the CDR3. V dropped 8 bases and J dropped 8; count of bases not matched to a gene: 6. For the CDR3, the DNA is TGTGCCAGCCGGGACAGGGGGCGTGAAGGGGAGCTGTTTTTT. As protein: CASRDRGREGELFF.

The rearrangement joins TRBV10-2 to TRBJ1-3; D gene ambiguous. This CDR3 contains 13 residues. Looked up from germline, CDR1 is WSHSY and CDR2 is SAAADI. The V end lost 2 bases, the J end lost 2 bases, and 4 bases lay between the germline ends. The CDR3 DNA follows: TGCGCCAGCAGTGAGCAGACTGGAAACACCATATATTTT. Protein: CASSEQTGNTIYF.

The chain employs TRBV5-1 and TRBJ1-6, with 7 bases lining up with TRBD1. The trim removed 1 base at V and 9 bases at J, leaving 16 bases unmatched. The germline V gene encodes CDR1 SGHRS and CDR2 YFSETQ. The CDR3 contains 18 residues. CDR3 protein: CASSLYLSGRGSSSPLHF. In DNA, the CDR3 is TGCGCCAGCAGCTTGTATCTCTCCGGCAGGGGGTCATCTTCACCCCTCCACTTT.

This chain links TRBV19 with TRBJ2-2; unclear D gene. V dropped 1 base and J dropped 8 bases, with 5 bases sitting between them. CDR1 is LNHDA, CDR2 SQIVND, per germline (reference sequence). CDR3 length: 12 residues. The CDR3 DNA reads as TGTGCCAGTAGTATAGTGGTGGGGGAGCTGTTTTTT. Protein sequence: CASSIVVGELFF.

J is TRBJ2-2 and V is TRBV11-3, with a possible D match to TRBD1 (7 bases). CDR3 length: 17 residues. In germline, CDR1 is SGHNT, CDR2 YENEEA. V was trimmed by 3 bases and J by 0 bases, leaving 14 bases between them. In DNA form, the CDR3 reads TGTGCCAGCAGCTTCGGGACTCAGGGGGCGAACACCGGGGAGCTGTTTTTT. Amino acid sequence: CASSFGTQGANTGELFF.

The V and J genes are TRBV18 and TRBJ2-1; 7 bases align to TRBD2. The CDR3 is 15 residues long. Trimming at V came to 3 bases and at J to 5 bases, leaving 7 bases not matched to a gene. Looked up from germline, CDR1 is KGHSH and CDR2 is LQKENI. The CDR3 DNA is TGTGCCAGCTCACCCGGGGTCGGGAGGAACAATGAGCAGTTCTTC. It encodes CASSPGVGRNNEQFF.

The rearrangement joins TRBV10-3 to TRBJ2-4, with a weak D call TRBD2 (6 bases). Trimming left V 0 bases short and J 0 bases short, with 9 bases between. Germline lookup yields CDR1 ENHRY and CDR2 SYGVKD. The CDR3 consists of 16 residues. DNA for the CDR3: TGTGCCATCAGTGAGTCAGGAGGGACAGCCAAAAACATTCAGTACTTC. This sequence encodes CAISESGGTAKNIQYF.

The rearrangement links TRBV6-8 to TRBJ2-7; TRBD2 matches at 10 bases. J gave up 0 bases and V 5 bases, and 10 bases lay outside the gene matches. CDR1 is MNHGY, CDR2 SAAAGT, per germline. This CDR3 is built from 17 residues. CDR3 DNA sequence: TGTGCCAGCAGTCCCAAAAGACTAGCGGGCAGCTCCTACGAGCAGTACTTC. This gives the protein CASSPKRLAGSSYEQYF.

The rearrangement joins TRBV7-7 to TRBJ1-2, with D perhaps TRBD1 (5 bases). The V end lost 2 bases, the J end lost 6 bases, and 13 bases lay between the germline ends. Germline V gene lookup returns CDR1 SSHAT and CDR2 FNYEAQ (reference sequence). This CDR3 region has 14 residues. Here the CDR3 DNA reads TGTGCCAGCAGCTTACCGGCAGGGTTGGATGGCTACACCTTC. Its protein product is CASSLPAGLDGYTF.

The gene calls are TRBV5-1 and TRBJ2-5, with 7 bases aligning to TRBD1. Germline V lookup: CDR1 SGHRS, CDR2 YFSETQ. The CDR3 consists of 14 residues. V trimming: 5 bases; J trimming: 5 bases; junction bases outside the gene matches: 9. The CDR3 DNA follows: TGCGCCAGCAGAACAGACAGGGTCGGGGAGACCCAGTACTTC. It specifies CASRTDRVGETQYF.

This clone appeared a single time. V and J are TRBV6-8 and TRBJ2-7; D is perhaps TRBD1 or TRBD2 (5 bases each). Between the trimmed V and J ends, which lost 8 bases and 6 bases, there was a span of 20 bases. Germline CDR1 MNHGY, CDR2 SAAAGT. The CDR3 totals 14 residues. CDR3 protein: CASGAGTAWGEQYF. The CDR3 nucleotides read TGTGCCAGCGGCGCCGGGACCGCCTGGGGCGAGCAGTACTTC.

The chain recombines TRBV10-2 with TRBJ2-3, with unresolved D. Germline V gene data show CDR1 as WSHSY and CDR2 as SAAADI. CDR3 length: 15 amino acids. The V end lost 4 bases, the J end lost 1 base, and 12 bases lay between the germline ends. CDR3 nucleotide sequence: TGCGCCAGCAGTGGAGGTTTTAGGGGCACAGATACGCAGTATTTT. Its translation: CASSGGFRGTDTQYF.

V is TRBV7-6 and J is TRBJ2-5; TRBD1 matches 8 bases. The CDR3 spans 16 residues. The germline V gene encodes CDR1 SGHVS and CDR2 FNYEAQ. Unmatched junction bases numbered 9, after V lost 1 base and J lost 5 bases. CDR3 DNA: TGTGCCAGCAGCTTAGGGTCGGCAGGGGGCGATGAGACCCAGTACTTC. This gives the protein CASSLGSAGGDETQYF.

This clone was seen a single time. The rearrangement links TRBV19 to TRBJ1-1, with D possibly being TRBD1 (5 bases). Trimming left V 7 bases short and J 5 bases short, with 17 bases between. CDR1 is LNHDA and CDR2 is SQIVND in the germline V gene (reference sequence). The CDR3 runs to 14 residues. The CDR3 region is CASMDIGLYTEAFF. CDR3 bases: TGTGCCAGTATGGACATCGGTTTATATACTGAAGCTTTCTTT.

The chain has TRBV30 and TRBJ1-6; 8 bases line up with TRBD1. Germline V lookup: CDR1 GTSNPN, CDR2 SVGIG (reference sequence). V gave up 3 bases and J gave up 2 bases; unmatched junction bases: 3. CDR3 length equals 15 residues. The CDR3 reads CAWSKQGAYNSPLHF. CDR3 coding DNA: TGTGCCTGGAGCAAACAGGGGGCCTATAATTCACCCCTCCACTTT.

CDR3 nucleotide sequence: TGTGCCCATTTTGGGGGGAACACCGGGGAGCTGTTTTTT. It is translated as CAHFGGNTGELFF. The chain links TRBV28 to TRBJ2-2; D may be TRBD1 or TRBD2 (5 bases each). V dropped 11 bases and J dropped 1 base, with 11 bases sitting between them. Looked up from germline, CDR1 is MDHEN and CDR2 is SYDVKM. There are 13 residues in the CDR3.

V usage is TRBV11-1 and J usage is TRBJ2-3, with a possible D match to TRBD2 (5 bases). Germline V CDR1 and CDR2: SGHAT, FQDESV (reference sequence). This CDR3 has 14 residues. V dropped 5 bases and J dropped 6 bases, with 15 bases sitting between them. DNA of the CDR3: TGTGCCAGCAGCCTCGGACTGAGTCCCGATACGCAGTATTTT. This gives the protein CASSLGLSPDTQYF.

This clone was detected a few times. The chain's CDR3 is CASSISISGNTIYF. The CDR3 DNA reads as TGTGCCAGTAGTATTTCTATCTCTGGAAACACCATATATTTT. This sequence joins TRBV19 and TRBJ1-3; D uncertain. Germline V gene sequence: CDR1 LNHDA, CDR2 SQIVND (reference sequence). V was pared by 3 bases and J by 0 bases, with 6 bases between. CDR3 length equals 14 residues.